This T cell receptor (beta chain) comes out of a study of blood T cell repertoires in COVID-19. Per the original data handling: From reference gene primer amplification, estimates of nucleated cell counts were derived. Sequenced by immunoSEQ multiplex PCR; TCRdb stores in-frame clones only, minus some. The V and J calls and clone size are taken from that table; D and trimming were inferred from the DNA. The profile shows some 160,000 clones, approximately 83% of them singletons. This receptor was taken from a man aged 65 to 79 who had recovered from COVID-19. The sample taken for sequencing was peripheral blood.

CDR3 sequence: CASSLLLSGGYTF. The CDR3 coding sequence is TGTGCCAGCAGTTTACTACTCTCCGGTGGCTACACCTTC. The rearrangement links TRBV12-3 or TRBV12-4 to TRBJ1-2; D not resolved. The CDR3 totals 13 residues. V was clipped by 2 bases and J by 7 bases, with 11 bases between them.